This TCR beta chain emerged from a study of cytomegalovirus exposure and HLA in healthy donors. Study-wide background: Earlier findings included roughly 120 million unique TCR beta sequences obtained from about 179 million T cells.

Whole-study findings and limits: Specific recognition of CMV antigens was confirmed in vitro for a few chains (all CMV-associated). Versus the roughly 670-donor mean, an Asian-associated ancestry cluster reportedly showed fewer N-insertions in a later analysis.

This CDR3 has 15 amino acids. V was pared by 3 bases and J by 3 bases, with 11 bases between. Germline CDR1 is MNHEY and CDR2 is SVGAGI. With 60 Vbeta and 13 Jbeta primers, the PCR was carried out. Some clones are missing from TCRdb's copy, which holds only in-frame ones; the method was immunoSEQ multiplex PCR. The sample records 200,000 to 250,000 clones, 70% to 90% being singletons. Healthy bone marrow donors made up the donors. As for this clone: As yet, its antigen is unknown.

Input material: PBMCs. The rearrangement uses TRBV6-5 and TRBJ2-2, with D tentatively TRBD1 (6 bases). This TCR derives from a man younger than 40 in good health and CMV-seronegative. The CDR3 loop reads CASSYWGPDTGELFF. CDR3 in DNA: TGTGCCAGCAGTTATTGGGGGCCCGACACCGGGGAGCTGTTTTTT.